This is a list of T cell receptor beta chains from one sample in a study of blood T cells in healthy people across ages. TCRdb fed the 5' RACE reads into MiXCR, producing one record per CDR3 protein. The sample holds about 1.1 million distinct CDR3 sequences, under 40% seen once. Source material: blood. The source is a man between 18 and 35 years old in good health. CDR3s leave out the opening cysteine and the closing phenylalanine or tryptophan. Fields, in order: clone size, V gene, J gene, CDR3 protein. Clone size, where shown, is once, few, many, or a class for clones that have expanded.

abundance: NA
v_gene: TRBV6-6
j_gene: TRBJ2-3
CDR3aa: ASEPPSGGTDTQY

abundance: NA
v_gene: TRBV6-2/TRBV6-3
j_gene: TRBJ1-1
CDR3aa: ASISPREDRGSTEAF

abundance: few
v_gene: TRBV20-1
j_gene: TRBJ2-1
CDR3aa: SAVLAGRRPDEQF

abundance: NA
v_gene: TRBV20-1
j_gene: TRBJ1-2
CDR3aa: SAEYRTTGGYT

abundance: few
v_gene: TRBV4-3
j_gene: TRBJ2-1
CDR3aa: ASSQEGGSQF

abundance: once
v_gene: TRBV20-1
j_gene: TRBJ2-3
CDR3aa: SAMASRDTQY

abundance: NA
v_gene: TRBV4-2
j_gene: TRBJ1-5
CDR3aa: ASSHETGGSNQPQH

abundance: NA
v_gene: TRBV5-1
j_gene: TRBJ2-7
CDR3aa: ASSLPLYSGASYNEQY

abundance: few
v_gene: TRBV20-1
j_gene: TRBJ2-7
CDR3aa: SAIPRDRGMYEQY

abundance: NA
v_gene: TRBV5-5
j_gene: TRBJ2-7
CDR3aa: ASRQTGSYEQY

abundance: many
v_gene: TRBV7-2
j_gene: TRBJ2-2
CDR3aa: ASSLPTGELF

abundance: NA
v_gene: TRBV18
j_gene: TRBJ2-7
CDR3aa: DSSTTSGGPTYEQY

abundance: few
v_gene: TRBV2
j_gene: TRBJ2-1
CDR3aa: ASRHDRADEQF

abundance: NA
v_gene: TRBV5-1
j_gene: TRBJ1-4
CDR3aa: ASSFDRTTNEKLF

abundance: once
v_gene: TRBV5-1
j_gene: TRBJ1-2
CDR3aa: ASRLPGPHSSPGYGYT

abundance: NA
v_gene: TRBV20-1
j_gene: TRBJ1-1
CDR3aa: SATPPLGDTDEAF

abundance: few
v_gene: TRBV4-3
j_gene: TRBJ2-7
CDR3aa: ASSQDLYGTRAQY

abundance: NA
v_gene: TRBV28
j_gene: TRBJ2-3
CDR3aa: ASRLAGTPDTQY

abundance: NA
v_gene: TRBV4-2
j_gene: TRBJ2-5
CDR3aa: ASSPTLHQETQY

abundance: NA
v_gene: TRBV7-9
j_gene: TRBJ2-7
CDR3aa: ASSTGDSRSYEQY

abundance: NA
v_gene: TRBV6-2/TRBV6-3
j_gene: TRBJ2-3
CDR3aa: ASSYSQGRGTQY

abundance: NA
v_gene: TRBV6-5
j_gene: TRBJ2-7
CDR3aa: ASSRYGPRIEYEQY

abundance: NA
v_gene: TRBV20-1
j_gene: TRBJ2-5
CDR3aa: SARDVAFGSQY

abundance: NA
v_gene: TRBV7-2
j_gene: TRBJ1-6
CDR3aa: ASSFLTGSPLH

abundance: NA
v_gene: TRBV5-1
j_gene: TRBJ1-1
CDR3aa: ASSNGQGEAF

abundance: NA
v_gene: TRBV7-3
j_gene: TRBJ2-2
CDR3aa: ASSPSTGNTGELF

abundance: NA
v_gene: TRBV20-1
j_gene: TRBJ2-3
CDR3aa: SARLPLSGDRPSTDTQY